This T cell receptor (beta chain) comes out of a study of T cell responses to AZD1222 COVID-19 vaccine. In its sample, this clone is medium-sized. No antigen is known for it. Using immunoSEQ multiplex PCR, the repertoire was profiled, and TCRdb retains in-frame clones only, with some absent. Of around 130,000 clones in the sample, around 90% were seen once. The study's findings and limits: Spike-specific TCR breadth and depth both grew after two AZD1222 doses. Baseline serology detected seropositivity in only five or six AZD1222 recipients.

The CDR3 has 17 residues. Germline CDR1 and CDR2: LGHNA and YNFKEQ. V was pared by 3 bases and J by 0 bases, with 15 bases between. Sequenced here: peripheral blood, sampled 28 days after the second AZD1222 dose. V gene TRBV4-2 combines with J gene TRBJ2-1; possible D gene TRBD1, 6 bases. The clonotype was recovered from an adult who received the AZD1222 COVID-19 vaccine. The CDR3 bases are TGTGCCAGCAGCCAGAGGACAGAAACCCTCTCCTACAATGAGCAGTTCTTC. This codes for CASSQRTETLSYNEQFF.